The clone carrying this T cell receptor (beta chain) came up a few times. Its specificity is not known. This sample was included in a study of human T cells and chemical hapten exposure. Study at large: Slight differences in pooled library volume were the main source of varying TCR yields across samples.

The library tagged each cDNA molecule with unique molecular identifiers. Under the authors' procedure: Individual samples carried between about 20,000 and 700,000 TCRs, with 85,000 to 100,000 as the median. From the 5' RACE reads, TCRdb called clonotypes with MiXCR, one entry per CDR3 protein. TCRdb, rather than the study authors, made the V and J calls. The sample contains around 82,000 distinct CDR3 sequences, more than 7% of which appear only once. Extraction of total RNA was performed on unfractionated whole blood. Points from the study as a whole: Sensitizing to DPC left TCRs with a frequency above 1 in 1000 unaltered.

The length of the CDR3 is 16 residues. Trimming at V came to 0 bases and at J to 3 bases, leaving 4 bases not matched to a gene. The germline V gene has CDR1 LNHNV and CDR2 YYDKDF (reference sequence). The gene calls are TRBV15 and TRBJ2-2, with 7 positions matching TRBD2. This TCR was sampled from a male donor in good health. As DNA, the CDR3 is TGTGCCACCAGCAGAGATGGGGAGGGCTACACCGGGGAGCTGTTTTTT. It encodes CATSRDGEGYTGELFF.